The entry below describes one T cell receptor beta chain. Its antigen remains undetermined. The record has no base qualities; no much larger clone is one base away. The entry originates in a study of T cell changes during pregnancy in multiple sclerosis (dated 2019 in TCRdb). Broadly, across the study: In women with multiple sclerosis, the researchers looked at how the T cell repertoire shifted as pregnancy progressed.

Library generation was performed with the immunoSEQ multiplex PCR assay. In its TCRdb copy, this immuneACCESS table keeps in-frame sequences only and misses some clones. Where compared with another copy, unresolved V genes explain less than half of these, and the others have no known cause. The sample table contains over 50,000 clones; only one count was recorded for approximately 86% of them. The ten largest clones take up more than 1.5% of the sample. CDR3 length: 14 amino acids, cysteine to phenylalanine. Here the CDR3 DNA is all that survives: 42 bases in frame from base 1. V is cut by 3 bases and J by 3 bases, and the space between the germline ends is 9 bases. The germline V gene (reference sequence) sets CDR1 to MNHEY and CDR2 to SMNVEV.

The sequence was obtained from a female donor with multiple sclerosis, enrolled in a pregnancy study. Recombination connected TRBV27 to TRBJ2-1, with the identity of the D gene unclear. This specimen was peripheral blood, taken in the first trimester of pregnancy. The DNA reads TGTGCCAGCAGTTTCAATCGAGGCTACAATGAGCAGTTCTTC. Its amino acids are CASSFNRGYNEQFF.